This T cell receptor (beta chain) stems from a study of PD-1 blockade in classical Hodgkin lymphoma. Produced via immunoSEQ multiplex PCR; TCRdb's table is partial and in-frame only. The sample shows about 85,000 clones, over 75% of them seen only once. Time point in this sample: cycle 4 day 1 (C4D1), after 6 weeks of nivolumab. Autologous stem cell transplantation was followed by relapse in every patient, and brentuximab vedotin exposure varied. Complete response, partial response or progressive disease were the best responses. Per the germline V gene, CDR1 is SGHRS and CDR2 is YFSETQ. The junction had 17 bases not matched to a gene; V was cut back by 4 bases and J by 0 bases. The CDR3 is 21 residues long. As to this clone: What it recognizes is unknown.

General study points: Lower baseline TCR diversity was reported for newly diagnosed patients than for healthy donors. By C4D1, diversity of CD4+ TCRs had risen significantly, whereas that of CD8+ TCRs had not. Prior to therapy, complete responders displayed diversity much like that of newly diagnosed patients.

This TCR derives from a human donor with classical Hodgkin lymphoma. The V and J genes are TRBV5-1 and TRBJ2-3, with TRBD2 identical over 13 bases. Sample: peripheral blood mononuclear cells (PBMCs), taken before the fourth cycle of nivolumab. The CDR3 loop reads CASSLGAGLAGIVGSTDTQYF. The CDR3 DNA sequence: TGCGCCAGCAGCCTTGGGGCGGGACTAGCGGGGATAGTAGGTAGCACAGATACGCAGTATTTT.